A single sample gave rise to the 11 T cell receptor beta chains below, sequenced in a study of T cell repertoires in cytomegalovirus infection. TCRdb re-called the reads through MiXCR, storing one row per CDR3 protein. The data hold roughly 300,000 distinct CDR3 sequences, with more than 9% observed a single time. The sequenced sample was PBMCs. These receptors were collected from a human donor in good health (CMV status not recorded). Some clones in this sample may be carry-over from other donors' samples.

The V gene is TRBV6-1, the J gene TRBJ2-7, with a tentative D call TRBD1 (5 bases). V dropped 4 bases and J dropped 9 bases, with 28 bases sitting between them. The CDR3 consists of 17 residues. Germline lookup yields CDR1 MNHNS and CDR2 SASEGT. CDR3 region: CASSAEGGVDIRNSQYF. CDR3 coding DNA: TGTGCCAGCAGTGCCGAAGGTGGTGTGGACATCCGCAATTCGCAGTACTTC.

This chain joins TRBV12-3 or TRBV12-4 and TRBJ2-7; possible D gene TRBD1, 6 bases. The V and J ends lost 4 bases and 0 bases respectively, with 16 bases between them. The CDR3 spans 16 residues. DNA of the CDR3: TGTGCCAGCAGTTCAAGGGACACCCTCGGCTCCTACGAGCAGTACTTC. Its translation is CASSSRDTLGSYEQYF.

This clonotype was observed a few times. The chain combines TRBV12-3 or TRBV12-4 with TRBJ2-2; TRBD1 matches at 10 bases. This CDR3 is built from 19 residues. V was pared by 5 bases and J by 7 bases, with 19 bases of the junction left unmatched. The CDR3 loop is CASSPGTGAPGAQGGELFF. CDR3 DNA sequence: TGTGCCAGCAGTCCCGGGACAGGGGCCCCAGGTGCCCAAGGCGGGGAGCTGTTTTTT.

The V and J genes are TRBV9 and TRBJ2-3; TRBD1 aligns across 7 bases. Germline CDR1 is SGDLS and CDR2 is YYNGEE. This CDR3 spans 16 amino acids. The J segment lost 5 bases and the V segment lost 2 bases, leaving 11 bases of the junction unmatched. CDR3 loop: CASSVQGERLEDTQYF. The CDR3, as DNA: TGTGCCAGCAGCGTGCAGGGGGAAAGGCTCGAAGATACGCAGTATTTT.

This sequence joins TRBV7-2 and TRBJ2-7; possibly TRBD1 for D (6 bases). Germline CDR1 and CDR2: SGHTA and FQGNSA. With 5 bases removed from V and 1 base from J, the gap between germline ends came to 12 bases. CDR3 length equals 14 residues. CDR3 region: CASSLSTGSYEQYF. CDR3 DNA: TGTGCCAGCAGCCTCTCCACAGGGTCCTACGAGCAGTACTTC.

This clonotype appeared many times. The CDR3 coding sequence is TGTGCCAGCAGTGAATGGAAGGGCGCAACTAATGAAAAACTGTTTTTT. Amino acid sequence: CASSEWKGATNEKLFF. The chain combines TRBV25-1 with TRBJ1-4; D is ambiguous. The CDR3 runs 16 residues. Looked up from germline, CDR1 is MGHDK and CDR2 is SYGVNS. V was clipped by 1 base and J by 0 bases, with 9 bases between them.

In its sample, this clonotype was seen a few times. CDR3 sequence: CASSLVGPGSTEAFF. The CDR3 DNA sequence: TGTGCCAGCAGCTTAGTTGGCCCAGGGAGCACTGAAGCTTTCTTT. The gene calls are TRBV7-9 and TRBJ1-1, with TRBD1 as a possible D gene (5 bases). Trimming took 1 base from V and 4 from J, leaving 13 bases between them. Looked up from germline, CDR1 is SEHNR and CDR2 is FQNEAQ (reference sequence). CDR3 length: 15 amino acids.

The rearrangement joins TRBV7-2 to TRBJ2-6; a possible D gene is TRBD1 (6 bases). Trimming stripped 5 bases from V and 2 bases from J, with 13 bases between. CDR1 SGHTA and CDR2 FQGNSA come from the germline V gene. The CDR3 sequence is 16 residues long. In DNA, the CDR3 is TGTGCCAGCAGCCGATCAGGGGATACTGGGGCCAACGTCCTGACTTTC. Translation gives CASSRSGDTGANVLTF.

This clonotype was seen repeatedly, ten times or more. This chain joins TRBV7-2 and TRBJ1-2; D is uncertain. Germline V lookup: CDR1 SGHTA, CDR2 FQGNSA. This CDR3 spans 14 amino acids. V lost 5 bases and J 6 bases, leaving 16 bases between the germline ends. CDR3 sequence reads: CASSQKVTGDGYTF. In DNA, the CDR3 is TGTGCCAGCAGCCAAAAGGTGACCGGTGATGGCTACACCTTC.

This clonotype was seen only a few times. CDR3 in amino acids: CASSLMGRGQETQYF. In nucleotides, the CDR3 is TGTGCCAGCAGCTTAATGGGTCGAGGCCAAGAGACCCAGTACTTC. The chain employs TRBV7-8 and TRBJ2-5; D gene ambiguous. The germline V and J ends were trimmed by 2 bases and 1 base, with 11 bases remaining between them. The germline CDR1 and CDR2 sequences are SGHVS and FQNEAQ. This CDR3 region has 15 residues.

In this sample, this clonotype turned up many times. The CDR3 bases are TGTGCCAGCAGTCAACCGGGACAGGGGTATGGCTACACCTTC. Protein: CASSQPGQGYGYTF. The genes are TRBV7-2 and TRBJ1-2; 10 nucleotides line up with TRBD1. The V gene's germline CDR1 is SGHTA and CDR2 FQGNSA. This CDR3 comprises 14 residues. V was clipped by 6 bases and J by 5 bases; unmatched bases: 6.